This T cell receptor (beta chain) appears in the sequencing data of a study of patients and donors after allogeneic stem cell transplantation. TCRdb ran MiXCR on the RT-PCR reads and lists one entry per CDR3 protein. The sample carries about 40,000 distinct CDR3 sequences, roughly 30% recorded once. This clonotype was seen more than once but under ten times. This TCR came from a human donor who was either an allogeneic HSCT recipient or a stem cell or donor lymphocyte infusion donor (not recorded which). It is not recorded whose cells these are; they may come from a transplant donor. The sequenced material came from blood, either unsorted or a sorted T cell fraction (not recorded which).

The CDR3 is CASSRNSPLHF. The CDR3, as DNA: TGTGCCAGCAGCCGGAATTCACCCCTCCACTTT. The chain carries TRBV12-3 or TRBV12-4 and TRBJ1-6; D is ambiguous. This CDR3 has 11 residues. Deletions cut 6 bases from V and 7 bases from J, with 4 bases between.